The rows below give T cell receptor beta chains drawn from one sample of a study of T cells in Graves' hyperthyroidism and ophthalmopathy. One entry per CDR3 protein, called by TCRdb with MiXCR from the multiplex PCR reads. The data contain over 500,000 distinct CDR3 sequences, around 15% of them singletons. What was sequenced was blood. The source of these receptors is a woman aged 25 to 39 with Graves' ophthalmopathy. Both conserved end residues are part of each CDR3. A D gene is named only where the DNA matches it firmly. Clone size is shown for a subset of rows, as once, few, many or a class of expanded clone.

V gene	J gene	clone size	D gene	CDR3 DNA	CDR3 protein
TRBV28	TRBJ2-7	many	TRBD2	TGTGCCAGCAGTATCGGGACTAGCGGGAGTGGACAGTACTTC	CASSIGTSGSGQYF
TRBV5-1	TRBJ2-4	NA	TRBD2	TGCGCCAGCAGCTTGGGCGCGGGGGGAGACAAAAACATTCAGTACTTC	CASSLGAGGDKNIQYF
TRBV30	TRBJ2-3	many	TRBD1	TGTGCCTGGAGGGACAGGGGAGCAGATACGCAGTATTTT	CAWRDRGADTQYF
TRBV18	TRBJ1-1	many	NA	TGTGCCAGCTCCCCTACCCGAGAGACTGAAGCTTTCTTT	CASSPTRETEAFF
TRBV6-4	TRBJ2-3	few	NA	TGTGCCAGCAGTGACAGAGTGGGAGTGAGCACAGATACGCAGTATTTT	CASSDRVGVSTDTQYF
TRBV19	TRBJ2-5	NA	TRBD2	TGTGCCTCACAGCGATGGTACGGCGGGAGTACCCAAGAGACCCAGTACTTC	CASQRWYGGSTQETQYF
TRBV28	TRBJ2-2	NA	NA	TGTGCCAGCAGTCCGACTGGTACCGGGGAGCCGTTTTTT	CASSPTGTGEPFF
TRBV28	TRBJ2-1	few	NA	TGTGCCAGCAGATGGACTACGGCGGCAAACAATGAGCAGTTCTTC	CASRWTTAANNEQFF
TRBV20-1	TRBJ2-7	NA	TRBD1	TGCAGTGCTAGAACCCCAGGGGACAGGAGCTTCTACGAGCAGTACTTC	CSARTPGDRSFYEQYF
TRBV4-1	TRBJ2-1	NA	TRBD2	TGCGCCAGCAGCCATGGTTTCAGCGGGAGGGCTGGCTCCTACAATGAGCAGTTCTTC	CASSHGFSGRAGSYNEQFF
TRBV20-1	TRBJ2-1	many	NA	TGCAGTGCTAGTTTAAGCCCTCGAGGGAATGAGCAGTTCTTC	CSASLSPRGNEQFF
TRBV7-2	TRBJ2-5	many	NA	TGTGCCAGCAGCCGGGACCCTCGGGAAGAGACCCAGTACTTC	CASSRDPREETQYF
TRBV20-1	TRBJ2-1	many	TRBD2	TGCAGTGCTAGCTCTAGCGGGAGGGGTAGCTCCTACAATGAGCAGTTCTTC	CSASSSGRGSSYNEQFF
TRBV6-1	TRBJ2-3	NA	NA	TGTGCCAGCAGTGAAGCGCCTCTAGATAGCACAGATACGCAGTATTTT	CASSEAPLDSTDTQYF